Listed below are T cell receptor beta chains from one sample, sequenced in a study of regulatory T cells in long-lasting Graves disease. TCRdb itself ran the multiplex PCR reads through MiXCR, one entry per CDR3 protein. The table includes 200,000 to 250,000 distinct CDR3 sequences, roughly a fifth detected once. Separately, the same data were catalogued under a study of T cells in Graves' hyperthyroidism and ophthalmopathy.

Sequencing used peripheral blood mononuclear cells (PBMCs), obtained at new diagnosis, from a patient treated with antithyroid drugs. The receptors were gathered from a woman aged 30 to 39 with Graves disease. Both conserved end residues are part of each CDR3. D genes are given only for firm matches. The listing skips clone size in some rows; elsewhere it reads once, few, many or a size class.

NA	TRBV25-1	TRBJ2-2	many	TGTGCCAGCAGTGAATATACCTCGGGGCAGGGGTTCGGGGAGCTGTTTTTT	CASSEYTSGQGFGELFF
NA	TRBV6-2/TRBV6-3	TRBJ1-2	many	TGTGCCAGCAGCCTGGGACAAACCTATGGCTACACCTTC	CASSLGQTYGYTF
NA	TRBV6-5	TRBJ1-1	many	TGTGCCAGCAGTTACCTTTCTACAGGGCGATCGAACACTGAAGCTTTCTTT	CASSYLSTGRSNTEAFF
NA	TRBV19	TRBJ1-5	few	TGTGCCAGTACGGGGGAAGTGAGGCAGCCCCAGCATTTT	CASTGEVRQPQHF
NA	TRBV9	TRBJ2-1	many	TGTGCCAGCAGCATACGGGAGAGTTTTAGCAATGAGCAGTTCTTC	CASSIRESFSNEQFF
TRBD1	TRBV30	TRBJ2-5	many	TGTGCCTGGAGTGTAGGGGACAGCAAGACCCAGTACTTC	CAWSVGDSKTQYF
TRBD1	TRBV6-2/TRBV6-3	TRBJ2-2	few	TGTGCCAGCAGGGGGACAGGAGGAATTACCGGGGAGCTGTTTTTT	CASRGTGGITGELFF
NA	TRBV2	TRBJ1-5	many	TGTGCCAGCAGTGAGGGGCAGGGGATACAGCCCCAGCATTTT	CASSEGQGIQPQHF
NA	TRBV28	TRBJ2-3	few	TGTGCCAGCAGTTTGGGCGGGGCCCGCACAGATACGCAGTATTTT	CASSLGGARTDTQYF
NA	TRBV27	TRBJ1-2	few	TGTGCCAGCAGTCCACCGGGGGGGCAGGGCTACACCTTC	CASSPPGGQGYTF
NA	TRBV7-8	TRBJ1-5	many	TGTGCCAGCAGCCCGAACGGGGGGCAGAGCAATCAGCCCCAGCATTTT	CASSPNGGQSNQPQHF
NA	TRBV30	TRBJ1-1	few	TGTGCCTGGGGGGGGGGTTTGAACACTGAAGCTTTCTTT	CAWGGGLNTEAFF
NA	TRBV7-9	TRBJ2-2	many	TGTGCCAGCAGCTTAATAAAGGGGCGAAACACCGGGGAGCTGTTTTTT	CASSLIKGRNTGELFF
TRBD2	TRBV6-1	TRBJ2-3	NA	TGTGCCAGCAGTGAATCGGGTCTAGCGGGAGATAAAAGGATCACAGATACGCAGTATTTT	CASSESGLAGDKRITDTQYF
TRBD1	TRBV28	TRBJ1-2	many	TGTGCCAGCAGTTTGAGGGCAGGGGGCTACTATGGCTACACCTTC	CASSLRAGGYYGYTF
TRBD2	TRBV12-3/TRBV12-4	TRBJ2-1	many	TGTGCCAGCAAATTGGCGGGAGGCAATGAGCAGTTCTTC	CASKLAGGNEQFF
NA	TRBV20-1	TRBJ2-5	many	TGCAGTGCTCCGACAGATGTAGAGACCCAGTACTTC	CSAPTDVETQYF
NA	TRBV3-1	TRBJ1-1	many	TGTGCCAGCAGCCAGAGCTCGGGGAAGGCTGAAGCTTTCTTT	CASSQSSGKAEAFF
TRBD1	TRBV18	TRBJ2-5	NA	TGTGCCAGCTCACACCCAGGGGGCCAAGAGACCCAGTACTTC	CASSHPGGQETQYF
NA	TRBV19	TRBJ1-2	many	TGTGCCAGTAGTATGTGGACAGAATATGGCTACACCTTC	CASSMWTEYGYTF
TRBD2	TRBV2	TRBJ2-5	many	TGTGCCAGCAGTGGGGCTAGCGGGGCCGGGGAGACCCAGTACTTC	CASSGASGAGETQYF
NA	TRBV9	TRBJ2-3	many	TGTGCCAGCAGCGGCCTTAGCACAGATACGCAGTATTTT	CASSGLSTDTQYF
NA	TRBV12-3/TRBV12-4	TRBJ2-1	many	TGTGCCAGCAGCGCCGGGTCGAGGGGCGGTGAGCAGTTCTTC	CASSAGSRGGEQFF
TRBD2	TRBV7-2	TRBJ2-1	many	TGTGCCAGCAGCTTAGTCTTACTAGCGGGAGTCAATGAGCAGTTCTTC	CASSLVLLAGVNEQFF
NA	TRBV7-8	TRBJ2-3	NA	TGTGCCAGCAGCCTTGGAGTTACAGATACGCAGTATTTT	CASSLGVTDTQYF
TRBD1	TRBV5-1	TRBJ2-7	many	TGCGCCAGCAGTTTGAACAGGGGCGATCGCGACGAGCAGTACTTC	CASSLNRGDRDEQYF
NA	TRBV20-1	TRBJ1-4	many	TGCAGTGCCCCGAGGGGTGAACCGGGAAAACTGTTTTTT	CSAPRGEPGKLFF
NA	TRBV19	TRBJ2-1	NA	TGTACCAGCGCGGATCAATCGTACAATGAGCAGTTCTTC	CTSADQSYNEQFF
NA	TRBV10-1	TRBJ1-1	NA	TGCGCCAGCAGTGAGAGGGTTAGGGATGAAGCTTTCTTT	CASSERVRDEAFF
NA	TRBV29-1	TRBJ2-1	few	TGCAGCGGGGGGCGGGGGTGGGACAATGAGCAGTTCTTC	CSGGRGWDNEQFF
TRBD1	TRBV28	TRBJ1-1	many	TGTGCCAGCAGTTTATTTCACAGGGGAGCTGAAGCTTTCTTT	CASSLFHRGAEAFF
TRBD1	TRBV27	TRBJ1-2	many	TGTGCCAGCAGTTTCCGGGACAGGGGGCGTAATGGCTACACCTTC	CASSFRDRGRNGYTF
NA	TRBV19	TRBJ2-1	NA	TGTGCCAGTAGTAGATGGAACAATGAGCAGTTCTTC	CASSRWNNEQFF
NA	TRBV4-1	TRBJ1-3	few	TGCGCCAGCAGCCAGGGGGGAAACTCTGGAAACACCATATATTTT	CASSQGGNSGNTIYF
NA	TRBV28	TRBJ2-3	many	TGTGCCAGCAAACCCTCGGGACACCACACAGATACGCAGTATTTT	CASKPSGHHTDTQYF
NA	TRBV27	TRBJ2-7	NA	TGTGCCAGCAGTTCCCCCCTCCGGGGAGCGGGCCACGAGCAGTACTTC	CASSSPLRGAGHEQYF
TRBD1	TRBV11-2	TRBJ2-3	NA	TGTGCCAGCAGCTTAATCTCTCAGGGGGCAGATACGCAGTATTTT	CASSLISQGADTQYF
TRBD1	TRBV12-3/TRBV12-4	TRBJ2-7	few	TGTGCCAGCAGTTTAGGAGCTACGGGACAGGGGCACTACGAGCAGTACTTC	CASSLGATGQGHYEQYF
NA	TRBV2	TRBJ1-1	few	TGTGCCAGCAGGTACCTGGAAGTGAACACTGAAGCTTTCTTT	CASRYLEVNTEAFF
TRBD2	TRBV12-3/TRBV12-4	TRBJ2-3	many	TGTGCCAGCAGTGGGGGGGATGTACCGGTACATACGCAGTATTTT	CASSGGDVPVHTQYF
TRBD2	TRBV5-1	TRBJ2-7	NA	TGCGCCAGCAGCTTGGCTCCCGCGACTAGCGACTACGAGCAGTACTTC	CASSLAPATSDYEQYF
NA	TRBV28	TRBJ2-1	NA	TGTGCCAGCAGTTTTAATCGCGGGAATTTCTACAATGAGCAGTTCTTC	CASSFNRGNFYNEQFF
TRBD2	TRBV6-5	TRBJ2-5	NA	TGTGCCAGCAGTTCGGGACTAGCGGGAGCAGGGGTTGAGACCCAGTACTTC	CASSSGLAGAGVETQYF
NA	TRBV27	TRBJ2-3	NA	TGTGCCAGCAGTTTCGGGGGAAGCACAGATACGCAGTATTTT	CASSFGGSTDTQYF
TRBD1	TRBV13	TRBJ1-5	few	TGTGCCAGCAGCTACGGACAGGGAGGACAGCCCCAGCATTTT	CASSYGQGGQPQHF
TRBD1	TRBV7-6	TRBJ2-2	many	TGTGCCAGCAGCCCCCGGGGACAGGGGTACACCGGGGAGCTGTTTTTT	CASSPRGQGYTGELFF
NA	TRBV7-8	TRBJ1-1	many	TGTGCCAGCAGCTTAGGTATGAACACTGAAGCTTTCTTT	CASSLGMNTEAFF
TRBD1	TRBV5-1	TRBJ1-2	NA	TGCGCCAGCAGCGTAGGCTACAGGGGGCGCGGCTACACCTTC	CASSVGYRGRGYTF
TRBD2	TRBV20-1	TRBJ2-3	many	TGCAGTGCTCCACCCGCTAGCGGGAGATCAGATACGCAGTATTTT	CSAPPASGRSDTQYF
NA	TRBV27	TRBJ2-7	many	TGTGCCAGCAGTGCTAGGGGAGAGCAGTACTTC	CASSARGEQYF
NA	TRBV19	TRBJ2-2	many	TGTGCCAGTAGGACTCCGGGTTTAGGGAGTGCCGGGGAGCTGTTTTTT	CASRTPGLGSAGELFF
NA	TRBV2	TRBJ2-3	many	TGTGCCAGCAGCGCCACAGATACGCAGTATTTT	CASSATDTQYF
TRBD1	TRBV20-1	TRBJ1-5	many	TGCAGTGCTAGCGGCTTACAGGGGAGGCAGCCCCAGCATTTT	CSASGLQGRQPQHF
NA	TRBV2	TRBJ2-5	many	TGTGCCAGCAGCCCCTTCGAGACCCAGTACTTC	CASSPFETQYF